The 8 T cell receptor beta chains reported below all come from one sample, sequenced in a study of response to subunit inactivated influenza vaccine. TCRdb redid the calling of the RT-PCR reads with MiXCR, one entry per CDR3 protein. The data contain around 320,000 distinct CDR3 sequences, approximately 23% of them singletons. The sequencing here drew on PBMCs from blood, taken 21 months after vaccination. These receptors were obtained from a man aged 45 to 70 who received an inactivated influenza vaccine.

This clonotype appeared a few times. This chain connects TRBV5-4 to TRBJ1-2, with 11 nucleotides matching TRBD1. The germline CDR1 and CDR2 sequences are SGHNT and YYREEE (reference sequence). CDR3 length: 15 residues. The V and J ends lost 4 bases and 3 bases, in that order; junction bases with no gene match: 5. CDR3 amino acids: CASSIGTGGHYGYTF. DNA of the CDR3: TGTGCCAGCAGCATAGGGACAGGGGGACACTATGGCTACACCTTC.

The rearrangement uses TRBV20-1 and TRBJ2-7; D not resolved. The CDR3 consists of 11 residues. V dropped 2 bases and J dropped 3 bases, with 5 bases sitting between them. The germline gives CDR1 DFQATT, CDR2 SNEGSKA (reference sequence). DNA for the CDR3: TGCAGTGCTAGACGAGACTACGAGCAGTACTTC. Translated, it gives CSARRDYEQYF.

This clonotype has only a few counts. The V call is TRBV28, the J call TRBJ1-2; D possibly corresponds to TRBD1 (6 bases). V was cut by 8 bases and J by 8 bases, with 24 bases left in between. This CDR3 is built from 15 residues. Looked up from germline, CDR1 is MDHEN and CDR2 is SYDVKM. CDR3 residues: CASESPGASAWGYTF. The CDR3, as DNA: TGTGCCAGCGAGTCTCCAGGGGCCTCGGCTTGGGGCTACACCTTC.

This clonotype was seen only once. This chain joins TRBV4-1 and TRBJ2-5; 14 bases match TRBD2. V was clipped by 4 bases and J by 4 bases; unmatched bases: 5. Germline V gene sequence: CDR1 MGHRA, CDR2 YSYEKL. The CDR3 sequence is 16 residues long. CDR3 nucleotides: TGCGCCAGCAGCCGGACCGGACTAGCGGGAGGAGAGACCCAGTACTTC. Amino acid sequence: CASSRTGLAGGETQYF.

A few counts support this clonotype. This chain connects TRBV15 to TRBJ2-3, with D uncertain. CDR1 and CDR2 from the germline V gene are LNHNV and YYDKDF (reference sequence). V dropped 7 bases and J dropped 5 bases, with 16 bases sitting between them. The CDR3 extends over 14 amino acids. CDR3 bases: TGTGCCACCACCCCTAAGACCCCGGGAGATACGCAGTATTTT. Its translation: CATTPKTPGDTQYF.

V is TRBV4-1 and J is TRBJ2-7; D uncertain. The CDR3 runs to 13 residues. Deletions cut 4 bases from V and 5 bases from J, with 12 bases between. Germline CDR1 reads MGHRA; CDR2 reads YSYEKL. CDR3 sequence: CASSPGEVNEQYF. The CDR3 coding sequence is TGCGCCAGCAGCCCGGGCGAGGTCAACGAGCAGTACTTC.

This clonotype was detected a few times. The genes are TRBV28 and TRBJ2-7; no definite D call. Germline V CDR1 and CDR2: MDHEN, SYDVKM. The CDR3 has 13 residues. V dropped 2 bases and J dropped 2 bases, with 7 bases sitting between them. The CDR3, as DNA: TGTGCCAGCAGTTTAGTTACAGCCTACGAGCAGTACTTC. Protein product: CASSLVTAYEQYF.

This clonotype is a singleton in its sample. This chain connects TRBV7-9 to TRBJ1-5; no clear D. Germline V gene data show CDR1 as SEHNR and CDR2 as FQNEAQ (reference sequence). CDR3 length equals 14 residues. V lost 1 base and J 3 bases, leaving 7 bases between the germline ends. The CDR3 region is CASSLGGYNQPQHF. CDR3 nucleotides: TGTGCCAGCAGCTTAGGGGGATACAATCAGCCCCAGCATTTT. Drawing the rest from reference TRBV7-9 and TRBJ1-5, the complete variable domain is DTGVSQNPRHKITKRGQNVTFRCDPISEHNRLYWYRQTLGQGPEFLTYFQNEAQLEKSRLLSDRFSAERPKGSFSTLEIQRTEQGDSAMYLCASSLGGYNQPQHFGDGTRLSIL.